Presented here are 15 T cell receptor beta chains from one specimen sequenced in a study of graft-versus-host responses after intestinal transplantation. For these TCRs, the target antigens are not known. Profiled with immunoSEQ multiplex PCR; TCRdb holds only in-frame clones, not every one. The table lists about 110,000 clones, roughly 93% of them singletons, with less than 0.55% in the top ten. The input for sequencing was unstimulated CD8+ T cells sorted from spleen or lymph node cells, taken before intestinal transplant. The source of these receptors is a human donor who received an intestinal transplant.

The chain links TRBV7-9 to TRBJ2-6, with D maybe TRBD2 (7 bases). This CDR3 comprises 14 residues. Germline lookup yields CDR1 SEHNR and CDR2 FQNEAQ (reference sequence). V was shortened by 5 bases and J by 6 bases, with 11 bases between the two germline ends. The CDR3 sequence is CASSGGGEANVLTF. The CDR3 DNA follows: TGTGCCAGCAGCGGAGGGGGGGAGGCCAACGTCCTGACTTTC.

The rearrangement uses TRBV9 and TRBJ1-3; possibly TRBD1 for D (5 bases). V lost 2 bases to trimming and J lost 1 base, with 10 bases between them. This CDR3 has 15 amino acids. CDR1 is SGDLS and CDR2 is YYNGEE in the germline V gene. CDR3 DNA sequence: TGTGCCAGCAGCGTGGGTAGGGGTTCTGGAAACACCATATATTTT. This translates into CASSVGRGSGNTIYF.

Note on this clone: This sample also contains other DNA sequences that code for the same CDR3. The CDR3 spells CASSLGRAGEQFF. The CDR3 region has the DNA TGTGCCAGCAGCTTAGGGAGGGCTGGTGAGCAGTTCTTC. The J gene is TRBJ2-1, the V gene TRBV7-9; D is possibly TRBD2 (6 bases). The ends were cut back, 1 base at V and 9 bases at J, with 10 bases in the middle. The length of the CDR3 is 13 residues. Germline CDR1 is SEHNR and CDR2 is FQNEAQ (reference sequence).

V gene TRBV7-6 combines with J gene TRBJ2-3; possible D gene TRBD2, 5 bases. CDR3 length: 15 amino acids. Between the trimmed V and J ends, which lost 8 bases and 0 bases, there was a span of 15 bases. Germline CDR1 is SGHVS and CDR2 is FNYEAQ. CDR3 residues: CASEPSRTSTDTQYF. The CDR3 bases are TGTGCCAGCGAACCTAGCAGAACTAGCACAGATACGCAGTATTTT.

This clone was seen a few times. V gene TRBV6-6 combines with J gene TRBJ1-5; the D is unclear. Per germline, CDR1 MNHNY and CDR2 SVGAGI (reference sequence). V was trimmed by 3 bases and J by 3 bases, leaving 6 bases between them. The CDR3 runs to 13 residues. The CDR3 sequence: CASSYQTNQPQHF. The CDR3 DNA reads TGTGCCAGCAGTTATCAGACCAATCAGCCCCAGCATTTT.

The chain combines TRBV28 with TRBJ2-7; D uncertain. The CDR3 runs to 16 residues. Trimming pared 3 bases from V and 3 bases from J, leaving 18 bases between. Germline loops: CDR1 MDHEN, CDR2 SYDVKM. CDR3: CASSFPSLAGNYEQYF. DNA of the CDR3: TGTGCCAGCAGTTTTCCTAGTTTGGCTGGGAACTACGAGCAGTACTTC.

V is TRBV5-4 and J is TRBJ2-7; TRBD1 aligns across 9 bases. Germline loops: CDR1 SGHNT, CDR2 YYREEE (reference sequence). The CDR3 is 14 residues long. V dropped 4 bases and J dropped 6; count of bases not matched to a gene: 8. CDR3 in DNA: TGTGCCAGCAGCCGATGGGGGACAGGGAGCGAGCAGTACTTC. The encoded protein is CASSRWGTGSEQYF.

In DNA, the CDR3 is TGTGCCTGGAGTGTTCTGAACAATCAGCCCCAGCATTTT. Protein product: CAWSVLNNQPQHF. This rearrangement joins TRBV30 to TRBJ1-5; D unresolved. Germline V gene lookup returns CDR1 GTSNPN and CDR2 SVGIG (reference sequence). The V and J ends lost 0 bases and 3 bases respectively, with 6 bases between them. This CDR3 is built from 13 residues.

This clone is a singleton in its sample. This rearrangement joins TRBV7-9 to TRBJ2-4; D assignment may be TRBD1 or TRBD2 (6 bases each). Germline V gene sequence: CDR1 SEHNR, CDR2 FQNEAQ (reference sequence). The CDR3 covers 15 residues. Trimming removed 5 bases at V and 7 bases at J, with 18 bases between. In DNA form, the CDR3 reads TGTGCCAGCAGCGAGGAGGGGGGCGGAGGGAACATTCAGTACTTC. It translates to CASSEEGGGGNIQYF.

The genes are TRBV4-3 and TRBJ2-2; the match to TRBD2 covers 8 bases. The germline CDR1 and CDR2 sequences are LGHNA and YSLEER. V shed 1 base and J 1 base; nucleotides not matched to a gene: 5. The CDR3 has 17 residues. In nucleotides, the CDR3 is TGCGCCAGCAGCCAAGGGGGGGCGGGAGGGAACACCGGGGAGCTGTTTTTT. The encoded protein is CASSQGGAGGNTGELFF.

This chain joins TRBV6-5 and TRBJ2-7; D is possibly TRBD1 (7 bases). Germline CDR1 MNHEY, CDR2 SVGAGI. Trimming took 2 bases from V and 3 from J, leaving 11 bases between them. CDR3 length: 14 residues. The CDR3: CASSYGQGGYEQYF. As DNA, the CDR3 is TGTGCCAGCAGTTACGGGCAGGGGGGCTACGAGCAGTACTTC.

This chain connects TRBV7-8 to TRBJ2-1; 7 bases are a match to TRBD2. Germline values: CDR1 SGHVS, CDR2 FQNEAQ. Trimming took 1 base from V and 5 from J; bases not matched to a gene: 8. This CDR3 has 16 amino acids. Here the CDR3 DNA reads TGTGCCAGCAGCTTAGAGGGCGGGAGCGGAGACAATGAGCAGTTCTTC. It yields the protein CASSLEGGSGDNEQFF.

The J gene is TRBJ2-1, the V gene TRBV7-9; D not certain. CDR3 size: 13 residues. V was trimmed by 9 bases and J by 10 bases, leaving 19 bases between them. Per germline, CDR1 SEHNR and CDR2 FQNEAQ (reference sequence). The CDR3 loop is CASRARIVVEQFF. For the CDR3, the DNA is TGTGCCAGTCGCGCCCGAATCGTGGTGGAGCAGTTCTTC.

The rearrangement uses TRBV13 and TRBJ2-5; either TRBD1 or TRBD2 may supply D (5 bases each). Gene TRBJ2-7 matches the end of the DNA better, so the J call may be wrong. CDR3 size: 11 residues. The germline CDR1 and CDR2 sequences are PRHDT and FYEKMQ (reference sequence). CDR3 amino acids: CASSTRGEQYF. The CDR3 coding sequence is TGTGCCAGCAGCACTAGGGGCGAGCAGTACTTC.

This clone was detected a few times. The chain combines TRBV19 with TRBJ2-7, with D uncertain. This CDR3 spans 13 amino acids. CDR1 is LNHDA and CDR2 is SQIVND in the germline V gene (reference sequence). V gave up 0 bases and J gave up 0 bases, with 3 bases separating them. CDR3 sequence: CASSIDNSYEQYF. In DNA, the CDR3 is TGTGCCAGTAGTATAGACAACTCCTACGAGCAGTACTTC.